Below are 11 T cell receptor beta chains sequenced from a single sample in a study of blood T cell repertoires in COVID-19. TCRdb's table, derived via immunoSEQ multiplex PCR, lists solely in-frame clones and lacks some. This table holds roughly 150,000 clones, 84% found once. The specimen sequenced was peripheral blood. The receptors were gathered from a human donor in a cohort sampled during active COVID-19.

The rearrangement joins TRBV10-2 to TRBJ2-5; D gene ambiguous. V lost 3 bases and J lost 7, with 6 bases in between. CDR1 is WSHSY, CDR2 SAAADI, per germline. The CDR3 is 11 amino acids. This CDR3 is CASSESGTQYF. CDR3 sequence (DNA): TGCGCCAGCAGTGAATCGGGGACCCAGTACTTC.

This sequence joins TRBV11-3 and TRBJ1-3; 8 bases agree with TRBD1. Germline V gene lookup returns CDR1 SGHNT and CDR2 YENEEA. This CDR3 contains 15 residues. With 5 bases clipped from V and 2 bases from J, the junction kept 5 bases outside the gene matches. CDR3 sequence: CASSPRTGTGNTIYF. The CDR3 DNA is TGTGCCAGCAGCCCCAGGACAGGGACTGGAAACACCATATATTTT. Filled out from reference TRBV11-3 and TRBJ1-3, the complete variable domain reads EAGVVQSPRYKIIEKKQPVAFWCNPISGHNTLYWYLQNLGQGPELLIRYENEEAVDDSQLPKDRFSAERLKGVDSTLKIQPAELGDSAVYLCASSPRTGTGNTIYFGEGSWLTVV.

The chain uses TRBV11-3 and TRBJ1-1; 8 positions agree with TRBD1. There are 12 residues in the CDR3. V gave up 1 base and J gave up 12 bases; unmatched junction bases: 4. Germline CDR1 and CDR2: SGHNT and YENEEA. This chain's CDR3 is CASSLGTGLSFF. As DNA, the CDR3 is TGTGCCAGCAGCTTAGGGACAGGGCTTTCTTTCTTT.

The CDR3 is CASRLTDYQPQHF. The CDR3, as DNA: TGTGCCAGTAGGTTGACAGATTATCAGCCCCAGCATTTT. The rearrangement links TRBV19 to TRBJ1-5; D might be TRBD1 (5 bases). The CDR3 has 13 residues. V was pared by 6 bases and J by 5 bases, with 11 bases between. Germline loops: CDR1 LNHDA, CDR2 SQIVND (reference sequence).

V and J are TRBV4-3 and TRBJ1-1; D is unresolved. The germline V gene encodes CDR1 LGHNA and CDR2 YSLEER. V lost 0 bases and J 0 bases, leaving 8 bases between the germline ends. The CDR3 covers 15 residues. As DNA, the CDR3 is TGCGCCAGCAGCCAAGATCGACACCTGAACACTGAAGCTTTCTTT. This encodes CASSQDRHLNTEAFF.

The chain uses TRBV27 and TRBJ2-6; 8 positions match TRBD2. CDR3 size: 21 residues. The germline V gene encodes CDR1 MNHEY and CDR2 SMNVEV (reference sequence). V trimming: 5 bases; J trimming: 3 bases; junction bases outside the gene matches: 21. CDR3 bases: TGTGCCAGCAGTCCCTCTCTATCTGTCCAGCGGGAGTCGGATGGGGCCAACGTCCTGACTTTC. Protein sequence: CASSPSLSVQRESDGANVLTF.

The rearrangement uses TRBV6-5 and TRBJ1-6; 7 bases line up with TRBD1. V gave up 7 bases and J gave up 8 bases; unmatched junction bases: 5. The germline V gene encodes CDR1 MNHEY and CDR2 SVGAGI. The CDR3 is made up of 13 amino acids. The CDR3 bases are TGTGCCAGCAATAGACAGGGCTATTCACCCCTCCACTTT. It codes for CASNRQGYSPLHF.

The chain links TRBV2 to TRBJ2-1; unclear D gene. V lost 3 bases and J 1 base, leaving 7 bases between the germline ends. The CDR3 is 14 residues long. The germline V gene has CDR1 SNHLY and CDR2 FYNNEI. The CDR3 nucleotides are TGTGCCAGCAGTGAGGTGCGGTCCTACAATGAGCAGTTCTTC. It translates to CASSEVRSYNEQFF.

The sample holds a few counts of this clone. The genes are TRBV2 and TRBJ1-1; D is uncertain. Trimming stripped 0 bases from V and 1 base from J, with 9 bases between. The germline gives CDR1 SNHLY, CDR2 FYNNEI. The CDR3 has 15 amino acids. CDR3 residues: CASSEARGTNTEAFF. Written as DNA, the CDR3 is TGTGCCAGCAGTGAAGCGCGAGGAACGAACACTGAAGCTTTCTTT.

The CDR3 region is CASSPLETQYF. The CDR3 DNA reads as TGTGCCAGCAGTCCCTTAGAGACCCAGTACTTC. The chain carries TRBV2 and TRBJ2-5; D uncertain. The CDR3 has 11 amino acids. V lost 5 bases to trimming and J lost 4 bases, with 5 bases between them. CDR1 is SNHLY and CDR2 is FYNNEI in the germline V gene.

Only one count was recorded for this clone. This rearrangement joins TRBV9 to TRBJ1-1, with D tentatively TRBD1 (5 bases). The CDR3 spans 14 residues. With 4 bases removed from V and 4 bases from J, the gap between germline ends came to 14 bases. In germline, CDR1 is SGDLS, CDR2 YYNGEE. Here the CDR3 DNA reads TGTGCCAGCAGCTTCGGACCGGGGGGCACTGAAGCTTTCTTT. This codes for CASSFGPGGTEAFF.